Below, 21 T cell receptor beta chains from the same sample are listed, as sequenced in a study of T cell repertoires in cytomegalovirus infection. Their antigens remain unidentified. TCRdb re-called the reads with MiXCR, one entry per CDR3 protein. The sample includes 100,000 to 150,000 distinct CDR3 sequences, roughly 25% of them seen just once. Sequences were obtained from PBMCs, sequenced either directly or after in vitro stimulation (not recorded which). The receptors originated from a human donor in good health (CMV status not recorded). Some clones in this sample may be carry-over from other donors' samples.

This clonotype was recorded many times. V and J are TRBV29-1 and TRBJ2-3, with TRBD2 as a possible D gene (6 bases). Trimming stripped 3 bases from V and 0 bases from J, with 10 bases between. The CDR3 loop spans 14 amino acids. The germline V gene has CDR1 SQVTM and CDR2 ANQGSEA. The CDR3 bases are TGCAGCGTTGATTTAGCGGCTAGCACAGATACGCAGTATTTT. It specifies CSVDLAASTDTQYF.

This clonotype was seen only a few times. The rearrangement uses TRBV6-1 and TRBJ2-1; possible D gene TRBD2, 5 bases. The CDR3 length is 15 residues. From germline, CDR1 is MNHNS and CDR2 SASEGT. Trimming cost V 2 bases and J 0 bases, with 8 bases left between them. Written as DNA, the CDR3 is TGTGCCAGCAGTGAATTGGGGAGCTCCTACAATGAGCAGTTCTTC. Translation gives CASSELGSSYNEQFF.

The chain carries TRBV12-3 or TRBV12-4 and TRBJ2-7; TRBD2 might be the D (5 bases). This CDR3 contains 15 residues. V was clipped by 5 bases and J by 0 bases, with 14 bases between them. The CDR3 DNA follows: TGTGCCAGCAGTCCCGCGGGCGGCAGCTCCTACGAGCAGTACTTC. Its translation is CASSPAGGSSYEQYF.

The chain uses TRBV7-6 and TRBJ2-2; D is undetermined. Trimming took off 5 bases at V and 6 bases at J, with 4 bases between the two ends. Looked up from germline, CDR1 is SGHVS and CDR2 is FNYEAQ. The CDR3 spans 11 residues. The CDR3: CASSPPGELFF. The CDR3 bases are TGTGCCAGCAGCCCCCCCGGGGAGCTGTTTTTT.

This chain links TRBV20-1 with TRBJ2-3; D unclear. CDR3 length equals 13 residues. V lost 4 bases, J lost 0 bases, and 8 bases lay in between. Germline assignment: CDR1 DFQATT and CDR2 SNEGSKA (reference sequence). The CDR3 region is CSAIGSSTDTQYF. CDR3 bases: TGCAGTGCTATTGGGTCGAGCACAGATACGCAGTATTTT.

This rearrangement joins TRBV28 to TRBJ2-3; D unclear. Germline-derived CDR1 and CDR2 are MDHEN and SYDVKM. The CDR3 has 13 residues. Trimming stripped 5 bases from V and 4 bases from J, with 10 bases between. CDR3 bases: TGTGCCAGCAGTACCCTTGACGCAGATACGCAGTATTTT. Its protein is CASSTLDADTQYF. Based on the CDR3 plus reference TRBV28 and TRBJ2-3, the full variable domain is DVKVTQSSRYLVKRTGEKVFLECVQDMDHENMFWYRQDPGLGLRLIYFSYDVKMKEKGDIPEGYSVSREKKERFSLILESASTNQTSMYLCASSTLDADTQYFGPGTRLTVL.

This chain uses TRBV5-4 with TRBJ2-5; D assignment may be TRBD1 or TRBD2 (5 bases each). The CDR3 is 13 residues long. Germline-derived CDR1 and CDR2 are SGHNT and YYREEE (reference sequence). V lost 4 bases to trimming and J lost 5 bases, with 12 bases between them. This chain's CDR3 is CASSMGTWETQYF. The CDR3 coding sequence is TGTGCCAGCAGCATGGGGACCTGGGAGACCCAGTACTTC. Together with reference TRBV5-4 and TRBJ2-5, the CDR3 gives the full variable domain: ETGVTQSPTHLIKTRGQQVTLRCSSQSGHNTVSWYQQALGQGPQFIFQYYREEENGRGNFPPRFSGLQFPNYSSELNVNALELDDSALYLCASSMGTWETQYFGPGTRLLVL.

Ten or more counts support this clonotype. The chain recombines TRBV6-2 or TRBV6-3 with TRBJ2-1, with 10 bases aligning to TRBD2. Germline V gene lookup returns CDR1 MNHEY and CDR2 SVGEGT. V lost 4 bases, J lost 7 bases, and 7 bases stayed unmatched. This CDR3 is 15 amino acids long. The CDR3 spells CASSFLAGVRNEQFF. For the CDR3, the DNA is TGTGCCAGCAGTTTTCTAGCGGGAGTCAGAAATGAGCAGTTCTTC.

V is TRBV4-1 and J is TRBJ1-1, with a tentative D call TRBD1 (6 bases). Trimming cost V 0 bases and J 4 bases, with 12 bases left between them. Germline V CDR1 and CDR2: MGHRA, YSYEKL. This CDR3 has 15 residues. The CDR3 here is CASSQDSRGGTEAFF. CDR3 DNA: TGCGCCAGCAGCCAAGATTCCAGGGGTGGCACTGAAGCTTTCTTT.

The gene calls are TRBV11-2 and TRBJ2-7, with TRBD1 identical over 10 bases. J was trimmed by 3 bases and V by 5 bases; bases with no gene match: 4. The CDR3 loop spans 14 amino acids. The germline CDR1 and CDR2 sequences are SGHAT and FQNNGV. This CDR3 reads CASSPGQGVYEQYV. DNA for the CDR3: TGTGCCAGCAGCCCCGGACAGGGGGTCTACGAGCAGTACGTC.

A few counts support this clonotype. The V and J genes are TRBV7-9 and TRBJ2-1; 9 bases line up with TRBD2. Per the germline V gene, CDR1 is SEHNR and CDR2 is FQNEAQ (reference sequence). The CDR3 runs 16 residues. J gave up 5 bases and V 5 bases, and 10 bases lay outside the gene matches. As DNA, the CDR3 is TGTGCCAGCAGCCCGACGGCGGGAGGGCCTGACAATGAGCAGTTCTTC. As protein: CASSPTAGGPDNEQFF.

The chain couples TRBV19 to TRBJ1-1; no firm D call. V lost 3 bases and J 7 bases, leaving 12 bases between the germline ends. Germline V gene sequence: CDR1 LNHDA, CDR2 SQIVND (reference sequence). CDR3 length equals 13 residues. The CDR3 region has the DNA TGTGCCAGTAGTATCCGTTCGACGGTTGAAGCTTTCTTT. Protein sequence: CASSIRSTVEAFF.

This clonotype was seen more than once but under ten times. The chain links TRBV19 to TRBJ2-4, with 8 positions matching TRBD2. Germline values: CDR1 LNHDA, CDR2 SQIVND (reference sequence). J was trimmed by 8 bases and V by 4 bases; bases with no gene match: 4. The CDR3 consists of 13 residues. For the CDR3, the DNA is TGTGCCAGTAGTACCGCGGGGGGATACATTCAGTACTTC. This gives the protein CASSTAGGYIQYF.

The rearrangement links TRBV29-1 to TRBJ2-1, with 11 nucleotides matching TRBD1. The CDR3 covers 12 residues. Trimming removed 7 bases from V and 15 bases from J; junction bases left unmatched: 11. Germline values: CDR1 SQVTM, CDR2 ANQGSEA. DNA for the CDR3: TGCAGCGCCGAAGGACAGGGGGCCGTCCCGTTCTTC. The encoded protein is CSAEGQGAVPFF.

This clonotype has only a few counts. In nucleotides, the CDR3 is TGTGCCATCAGTGAGTCGCAGGGGACCGGGGAGCTGTTTTTT. This gives the protein CAISESQGTGELFF. The chain is built from TRBV10-3 and TRBJ2-2, with a weak D call TRBD1 (6 bases). CDR3 size: 14 residues. CDR1 and CDR2 from the germline V gene are ENHRY and SYGVKD. V was trimmed by 0 bases and J by 5 bases, leaving 7 bases between them.

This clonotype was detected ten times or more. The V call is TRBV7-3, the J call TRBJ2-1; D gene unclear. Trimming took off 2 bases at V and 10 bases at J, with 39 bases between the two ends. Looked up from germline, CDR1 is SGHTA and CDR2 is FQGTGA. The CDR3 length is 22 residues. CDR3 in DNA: TGTGCCAGCAGCTTATGGGCTAGTAGGACCCTTCGTTCGTCTAATGTACTTCAAGAGCAGTTCTTC. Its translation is CASSLWASRTLRSSNVLQEQFF. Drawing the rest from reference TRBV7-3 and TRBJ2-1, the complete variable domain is GAGVSQTPSNKVTEKGKYVELRCDPISGHTALYWYRQSLGQGPEFLIYFQGTGAADDSGLPNDRFFAVRPEGSVSTLKIQRTERGDSAVYLCASSLWASRTLRSSNVLQEQFFGPGTRLTVL.

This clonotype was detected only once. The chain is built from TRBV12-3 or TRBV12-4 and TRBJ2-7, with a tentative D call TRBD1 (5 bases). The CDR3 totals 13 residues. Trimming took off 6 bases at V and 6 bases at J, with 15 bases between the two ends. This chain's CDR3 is CASRNTGSPEQYF. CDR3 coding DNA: TGTGCCAGCAGGAACACAGGTTCCCCCGAGCAGTACTTC.

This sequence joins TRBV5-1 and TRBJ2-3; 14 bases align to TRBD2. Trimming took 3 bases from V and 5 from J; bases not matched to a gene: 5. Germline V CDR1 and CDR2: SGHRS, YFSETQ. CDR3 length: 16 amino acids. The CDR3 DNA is TGCGCCAGCAGCTCTGGGACTAGCGGGAGCGGAGATACGCAGTATTTT. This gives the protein CASSSGTSGSGDTQYF. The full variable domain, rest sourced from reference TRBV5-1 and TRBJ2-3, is KAGVTQTPRYLIKTRGQQVTLSCSPISGHRSVSWYQQTPGQGLQFLFEYFSETQRNKGNFPGRFSGRQFSNSRSEMNVSTLELGDSALYLCASSSGTSGSGDTQYFGPGTRLTVL.

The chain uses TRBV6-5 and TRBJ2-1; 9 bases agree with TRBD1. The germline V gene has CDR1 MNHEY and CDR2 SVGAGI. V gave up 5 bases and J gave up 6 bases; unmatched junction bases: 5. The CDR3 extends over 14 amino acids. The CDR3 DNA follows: TGTGCCAGCAGTGCCGGGACAGGGTTCAATGAGCAGTTCTTC. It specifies CASSAGTGFNEQFF.

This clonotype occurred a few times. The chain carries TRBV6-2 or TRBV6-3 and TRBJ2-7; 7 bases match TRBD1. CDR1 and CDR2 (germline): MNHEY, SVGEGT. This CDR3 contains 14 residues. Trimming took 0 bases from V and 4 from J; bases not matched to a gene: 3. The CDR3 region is CASSYSQQGYEQYV. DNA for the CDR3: TGTGCCAGCAGTTACTCACAACAGGGGTACGAGCAGTACGTC.

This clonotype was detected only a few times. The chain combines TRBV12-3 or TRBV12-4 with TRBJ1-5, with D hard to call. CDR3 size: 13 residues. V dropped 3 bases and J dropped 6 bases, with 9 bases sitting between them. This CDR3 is CASSLGQFQPQHF. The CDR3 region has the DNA TGTGCCAGCAGTTTGGGCCAGTTTCAGCCCCAGCATTTT.